A single T cell receptor (beta chain) is shown here with its context. The sample belongs to a study of T-cell reconstitution after alpha-beta-depleted transplantation in children. Construction of the TCRbeta library involved unique molecular identifiers. Using its own MiXCR run on the PCR reads, TCRdb lists one record per CDR3 protein. The sample consists of just under 550,000 distinct CDR3 sequences, around 16% of them appearing once. Germline-derived CDR1 and CDR2 are PRHDT and FYEKMQ (reference sequence). Trimming removed 0 bases at V and 5 bases at J, with 22 bases between. The CDR3 is 18 residues long.

This TCR derives from a human donor who donated a stem cell graft to a child with acute lymphoblastic leukemia. The specimen was PBMCs from the stem cell graft donor, collected from the stem cell graft. The chain employs TRBV13 and TRBJ1-2; D is unresolved. CDR3 nucleotide sequence: TGTGCCAGCAGCTTAGGGCTGCAGCAGGCCGCGTCGAGGTATGGCTACACCTTC. It codes for CASSLGLQQAASRYGYTF.